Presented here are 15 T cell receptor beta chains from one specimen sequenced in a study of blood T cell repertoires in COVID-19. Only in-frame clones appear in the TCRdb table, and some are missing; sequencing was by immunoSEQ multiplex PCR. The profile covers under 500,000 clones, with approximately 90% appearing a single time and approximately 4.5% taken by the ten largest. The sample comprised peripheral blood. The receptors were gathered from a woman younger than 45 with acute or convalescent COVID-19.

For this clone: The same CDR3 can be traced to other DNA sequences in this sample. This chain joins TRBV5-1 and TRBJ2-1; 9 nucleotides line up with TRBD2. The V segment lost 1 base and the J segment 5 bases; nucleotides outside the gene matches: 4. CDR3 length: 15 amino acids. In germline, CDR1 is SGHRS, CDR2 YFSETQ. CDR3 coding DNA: TGCGCCAGCAGCTTGACCCTAGCGGGGAACAATGAGCAGTTCTTC. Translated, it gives CASSLTLAGNNEQFF. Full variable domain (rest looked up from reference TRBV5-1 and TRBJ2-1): KAGVTQTPRYLIKTRGQQVTLSCSPISGHRSVSWYQQTPGQGLQFLFEYFSETQRNKGNFPGRFSGRQFSNSRSEMNVSTLELGDSALYLCASSLTLAGNNEQFFGPGTRLTVL.

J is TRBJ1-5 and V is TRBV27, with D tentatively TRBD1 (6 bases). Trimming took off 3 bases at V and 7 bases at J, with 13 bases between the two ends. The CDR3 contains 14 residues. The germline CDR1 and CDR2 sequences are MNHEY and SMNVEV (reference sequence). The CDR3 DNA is TGTGCCAGCAGTTTGTGGGGGGGCCGGCAGCCCCAGCATTTT. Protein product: CASSLWGGRQPQHF.

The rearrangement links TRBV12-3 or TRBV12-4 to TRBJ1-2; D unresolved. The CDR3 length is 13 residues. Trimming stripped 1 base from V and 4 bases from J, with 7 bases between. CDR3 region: CASSLVQSYGYTF. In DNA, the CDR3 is TGTGCCAGCAGTTTAGTACAGAGCTATGGCTACACCTTC.

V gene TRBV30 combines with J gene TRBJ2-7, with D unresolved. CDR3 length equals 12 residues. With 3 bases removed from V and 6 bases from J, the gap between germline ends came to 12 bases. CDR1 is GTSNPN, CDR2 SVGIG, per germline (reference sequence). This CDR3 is CAWRAAAGEQYF. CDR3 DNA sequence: TGTGCCTGGAGGGCCGCGGCCGGCGAGCAGTACTTC. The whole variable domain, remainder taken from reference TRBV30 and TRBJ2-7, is SQTIHQWPATLVQPVGSPLSLECTVEGTSNPNLYWYRQAAGRGLQLLFYSVGIGQISSEVPQNLSASRPQDRQFILSSKKLLLSDSGFYLCAWRAAAGEQYFGPGTRLTVT.

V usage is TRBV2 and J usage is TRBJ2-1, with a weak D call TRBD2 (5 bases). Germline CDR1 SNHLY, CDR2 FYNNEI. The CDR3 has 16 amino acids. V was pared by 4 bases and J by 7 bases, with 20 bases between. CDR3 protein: CASSVMGDTLMNEQFF. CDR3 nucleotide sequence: TGTGCCAGCAGTGTTATGGGAGATACCTTGATGAATGAGCAGTTCTTC.

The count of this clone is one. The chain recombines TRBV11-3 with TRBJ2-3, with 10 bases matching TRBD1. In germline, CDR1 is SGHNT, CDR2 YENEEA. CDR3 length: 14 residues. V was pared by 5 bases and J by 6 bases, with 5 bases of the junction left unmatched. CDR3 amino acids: CASSPRQGADTQYF. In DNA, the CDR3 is TGTGCCAGCAGCCCACGACAGGGGGCGGATACGCAGTATTTT.

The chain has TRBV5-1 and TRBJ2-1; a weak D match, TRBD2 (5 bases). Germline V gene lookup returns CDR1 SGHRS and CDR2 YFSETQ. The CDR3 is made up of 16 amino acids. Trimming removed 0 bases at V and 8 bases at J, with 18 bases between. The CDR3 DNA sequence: TGCGCCAGCAGCTTGGAACCTGGCAGGTTGAGGGATGAGCAGTTCTTC. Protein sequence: CASSLEPGRLRDEQFF.

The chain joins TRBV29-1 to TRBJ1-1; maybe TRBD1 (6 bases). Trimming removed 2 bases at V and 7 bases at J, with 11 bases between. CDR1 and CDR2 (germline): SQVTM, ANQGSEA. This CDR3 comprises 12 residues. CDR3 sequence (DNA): TGCAGCGTTGAACAGATGACAGGTGAAGCTTTCTTT. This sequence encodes CSVEQMTGEAFF.

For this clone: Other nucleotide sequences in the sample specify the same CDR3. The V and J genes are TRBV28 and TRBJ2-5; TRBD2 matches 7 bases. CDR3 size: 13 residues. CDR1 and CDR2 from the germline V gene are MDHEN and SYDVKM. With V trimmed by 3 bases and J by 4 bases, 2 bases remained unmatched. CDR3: CASSFSGGETQYF. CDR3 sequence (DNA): TGTGCCAGCAGTTTTTCGGGGGGAGAGACCCAGTACTTC.

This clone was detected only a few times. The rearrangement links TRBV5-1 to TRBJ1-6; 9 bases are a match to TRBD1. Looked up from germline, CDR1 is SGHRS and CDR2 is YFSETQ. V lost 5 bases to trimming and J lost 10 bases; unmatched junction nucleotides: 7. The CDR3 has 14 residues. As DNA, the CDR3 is TGCGCCAGCAGTACTGCAGGGACAGGGTCACCCCTCCACTTT. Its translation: CASSTAGTGSPLHF.

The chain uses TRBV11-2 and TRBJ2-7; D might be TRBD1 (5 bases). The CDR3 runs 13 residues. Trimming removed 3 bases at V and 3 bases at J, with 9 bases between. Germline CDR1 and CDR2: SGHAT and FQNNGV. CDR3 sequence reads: CASSFGRVYEQYF. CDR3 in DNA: TGTGCCAGCAGCTTCGGCAGGGTCTACGAGCAGTACTTC.

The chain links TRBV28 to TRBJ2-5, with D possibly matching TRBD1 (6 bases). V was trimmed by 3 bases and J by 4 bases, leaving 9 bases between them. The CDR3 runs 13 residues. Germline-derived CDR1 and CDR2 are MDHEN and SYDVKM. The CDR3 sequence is CASSFLGGETQYF. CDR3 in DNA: TGTGCCAGCAGTTTCCTAGGGGGAGAGACCCAGTACTTC.

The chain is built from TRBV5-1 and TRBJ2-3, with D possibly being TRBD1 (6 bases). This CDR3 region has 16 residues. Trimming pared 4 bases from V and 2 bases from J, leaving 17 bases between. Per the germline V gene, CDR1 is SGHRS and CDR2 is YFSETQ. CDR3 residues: CASSRDMGAPTDTQYF. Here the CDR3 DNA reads TGCGCCAGCAGCCGGGATATGGGGGCTCCCACAGATACGCAGTATTTT. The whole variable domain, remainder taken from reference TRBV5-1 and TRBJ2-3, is KAGVTQTPRYLIKTRGQQVTLSCSPISGHRSVSWYQQTPGQGLQFLFEYFSETQRNKGNFPGRFSGRQFSNSRSEMNVSTLELGDSALYLCASSRDMGAPTDTQYFGPGTRLTVL.

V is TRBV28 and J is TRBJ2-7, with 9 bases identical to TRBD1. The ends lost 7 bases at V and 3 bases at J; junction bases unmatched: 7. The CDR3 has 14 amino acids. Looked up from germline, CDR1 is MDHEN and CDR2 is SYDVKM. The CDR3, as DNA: TGTGCCAGCATCCAGCGGGACAGGGACTACGAGCAGTACTTC. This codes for CASIQRDRDYEQYF.

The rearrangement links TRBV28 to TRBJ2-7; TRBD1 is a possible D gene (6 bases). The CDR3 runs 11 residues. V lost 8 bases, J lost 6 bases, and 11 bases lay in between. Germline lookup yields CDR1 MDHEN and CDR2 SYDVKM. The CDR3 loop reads CASGTGSEQYF. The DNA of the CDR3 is TGTGCCAGCGGAACAGGGAGCGAGCAGTACTTC.